The entry that follows covers one T cell receptor (beta chain) sequence. This clone is assessed as medium-sized (0.01 to 0.1%). The specificity of this receptor is unknown. No clone much larger than this one lies a single base away; base qualities are absent. The library was generated by the immunoSEQ multiplex PCR assay. For the multiplex PCR, a mixture combining 60 forward primers for TCR Vbeta segments and 13 reverse primers for TCR Jbeta segments was used. Amplification of the CDR3 region of rearranged TCR beta genes was performed with a multiplex PCR assay on genomic DNA. On the Illumina HiSeq System, the amplified TCR beta libraries were sequenced as 87-base-pair reads. On the study's bioinformatics: In a later analysis, 80 million or so unique TCR beta chains were counted across the 500 to 850 repertoires, and roughly 11 million of these chains were shared by at least two donors. Raw reads were error-corrected and collapsed into unique sequences by a nearest-neighbor algorithm in which closely related sequences were merged to remove PCR and sequencing errors. V, D and J gene segments were assigned by aligning CDR3 sequences to IMGT reference sequences. For a sequence to be retained, at least a six-nucleotide match to both a V gene segment and a J gene segment was required. A rearrangement counted as productive if the CDR3 had no stop codons and remained in frame with V and J, and every other rearrangement counted as non-productive. Following IMGT convention, CDR3 was defined as the stretch from the second conserved V-encoded cysteine up to the conserved J-encoded phenylalanine. The earlier analysis of 500 to 750 of the donors excluded any sequence lacking an unambiguous match to a single V gene segment. An earlier analysis of 500 to 600 of the donors classified V segments as functional when productive rearrangements were above 56.7% and as segregating when the standard deviation between donors was above 5%. A statistical classification framework was developed to diagnose cytomegalovirus status using the catalog of TCR beta chain sequences. In a later analysis, TCR nucleotide sequences were compared against IMGT/GENE-DB human TR gene sequences so that V and J genes could be assigned. A later analysis assigned CDR3 sequences and most-parsimonious VDJ recombination scenarios with the TCRdist pipeline. In a later analysis, every TCR beta chain was defined by the combination of its CDR3 amino acid sequence and its V-gene family, and reads without a unique V-gene family were dropped. A later analysis removed 592 highly shared, low-generation-probability nucleotide sequences to deal with suspected cross-contamination and a sequencing artifact. For each public chain, a later analysis derived a clonal expansion index from normalized ranks of inferred template counts within each repertoire. In a later analysis, generation probabilities were computed using a VDJ recombination model fitted to out-of-frame rearrangements, and the results were checked against IGoR. A later analysis scored TCR-TCR, TCR-HLA and TCR-CMV co-occurrence with hypergeometric tests, applying a repertoire-size bias correction to TCR pairs. To estimate false discovery rates, a later analysis permuted the HLA or CMV assignments 20 times. In a later analysis, co-occurring TCRs were grouped using DBSCAN, and TCRdist sequence similarity was added for clustering within HLA-allele-positive subsets. Repertoires with fewer than 30,000 or more than 120,000 public chains, plus five repertoires with anomalous nucleotide sharing, were excluded from co-occurrence clustering. TCRdb stores this immuneACCESS table with in-frame sequences only. Part of the clones is absent; in the studies checked, under half of the shortfall reflects unresolved V genes, and no reason is known for the rest. D and trimming were read from the DNA, whereas the V and J calls and clone size are those reported in that table. This sample holds roughly 150,000 clones; about 80% were observed only once. Of the sample, about 6.8% falls within the top ten clones.

In total, roughly 670 healthy bone marrow donors made up the cohort. At the time of sampling, all cohort members were nominally healthy, though unrecorded immune exposures were likely present. The donor tested CMV seropositive and was one of the 289 seropositive cohort members. Every donor gave a peripheral blood sample, and the peripheral blood mononuclear cells from that sample were used for TCR beta sequencing. Genomic DNA was extracted from the blood cell samples with the Qiagen DNeasy Blood Extraction Kit. The CDR3 covers 17 residues, taking in both the cysteine and the phenylalanine. CDR3 DNA is the only sequence kept; it has 51 bases, read in frame from the first base. The germline V gene yields SNHLY for CDR1 and FYNNEI for CDR2. V trim: 6 bases; J trim: 5 bases; unmatched bases: 15. This entry belongs to a study of cytomegalovirus exposure and HLA in healthy donors (dated by TCRdb to about 2017). Looking at the study overall: An earlier analysis of roughly 570 of the donors reported approximately 280 Gb of sequence data and 95 million to 120 million unique TCR beta sequences obtained from about 179 million T cells. Every discovery cohort repertoire had been produced on one sequencing platform. In a later analysis, previously published TCR beta repertoires from hundreds of donors were re-analyzed and high-resolution HLA genotyping was added so that TCR occurrence patterns could be studied. The number of typed donors differed by locus: about 620-630 for A, B, C, DRB1 and DQB1; approximately 520 for DQA1; 600 to 610 for DPA1; and around 450 for DPB1. The study aimed to test whether cataloging public T cell receptors could reveal signatures of past pathogen exposure. The study used immunosequencing to profile the T cell repertoires of more than 650 subjects and linked those repertoires to cytomegalovirus serostatus. High-throughput TCR immunosequencing, statistical association of individual TCRs with disease status, and machine learning were combined to predict cytomegalovirus infection status. Donor age, sex, ethnicity and CMV serostatus were compiled together with the repertoire data. Among some 400 genotyped donors of the cohort, an average of about 240,000 unique TCR beta nucleotide sequences was sequenced per donor, of which about 18% were non-productive. In addition to the first cohort of 650 to 800 subjects, a separate validation cohort of some 120 different subjects was used. The later analysis used no new phenotypic data to find candidate immune exposures, relying instead on TCR beta sequences and their occurrence across donors. Among the approximately 400 genotyped donors, 75% to 90% belonged to the genetic ancestry cluster associated with self-reported Caucasian donors. In a later genetic analysis, genome-wide SNP genotypes for about 55% of the 666 donors were used, and that subset was treated as a discovery cohort. HLA typing included class I and class II loci at four-digit resolution. In an earlier analysis of about 590 of the donors, high-throughput TCR beta sequencing was used to judge whether each TCR beta V gene segment behaved as functional or pseudogenic. An early release that covered some 640 HLA-typed donors contained about 300 gigabases of sequencing data and about 93 million unique TCR sequences. A handful of DR-DQ haplotypes were handled as single units for association and clustering because linkage in the cohort was strong.

Study-level results and caveats: Broadly in line with IMGT annotations, most TCR beta V segments showed up in productive rearrangements about 87% or about 30% of the time in an earlier analysis of several hundred of the donors. Most TCR sequences were observed very rarely across donors, whereas some public TCRs were present in many individuals. Because counts were too low, more than 15 rarely observed V segments, including chromosome 9 orphons, were left out of the earlier analysis of over 550 of the donors. Immune exposure information for the cohort was limited to CMV serostatus. The cohort was sequenced for TCR beta chains only, and without alpha or paired-chain data the features that could be detected were limited. A few of the identified cytomegalovirus-associated TCR beta chains were confirmed in vitro to be specific for cytomegalovirus antigens. In a later analysis, TCR association rates were found to vary across HLA loci, with the most associated TCRs seen for DRB1 alleles and the fewest for HLA-C alleles. Compared with the 666-donor mean, donors in an Asian-associated ancestry cluster had fewer N-insertions in productive TCRs, according to a later genetic analysis. According to a later analysis, most CMV-associated TCR beta chains appeared to be HLA-restricted, and the HLA associations seemed to be driven largely by CMV exposure. V-gene and J-gene trimming of TCR beta chains was associated with a missense DCLRE1C variant in a later genetic analysis, and the association was replicated in an independent cohort. Strong co-occurrence of HLA alleles, especially DR and DQ, made assigning TCR associations to individual alleles difficult. The sequencing pipeline was judged likely to have produced a cluster of highly shared sequence variants as a technical artifact. Because the 87-base-pair reads could not distinguish some IMGT-functional V segments, including TRBV6-2 and TRBV6-3, those segments were excluded. A later analysis found that HLA-associated TCR beta chains were more clonally expanded and had lower generation probabilities than equally common non-associated chains. In the study, roughly 160 TCR beta chains were listed as associated with cytomegalovirus. Several of the top co-occurrence clusters appeared to be linked to parvovirus B19, influenza, CMV and Epstein-Barr virus, according to a later analysis. HLA typing was unavailable for some donors at each locus, so association tests used only the typed subset. A later analysis associated about 18,000 TCR beta sequences with specific HLA alleles at a false discovery rate of 0.05. Presence/absence analyses assumed roughly uniform sequencing depth across donors, an assumption that may not hold. It was suggested by the authors that the approach could potentially be generalized to other disease states and immunological phenotypes. A further reported finding was that TCR beta sequences accurately predicted the HLA-A and HLA-B alleles for most subjects in the first cohort. The classifier was reported to diagnose cytomegalovirus status with high specificity and sensitivity in both the original and validation cohorts. Linkage disequilibrium might explain the correlated functional status among segregating V segments, but an unknown experimental factor could not be ruled out.

The chain couples TRBV2 to TRBJ2-1; 8 bases in between match TRBD2. This sequence was found in a woman aged 40 to 50 in good health and CMV-seropositive. Source material: PBMCs. The bases are TGTGCCAGCAGCCCTAGAGGGGAGCGGGAGAGAGACAATGAGCAGTTCTTC. Its product reads: CASSPRGERERDNEQFF.